This TCR beta chain was retrieved from a study of monozygotic twins with inflammatory bowel disease. TCRdb derives one entry per CDR3 protein from the 5' RACE reads, leaving out DNA. The sample table includes about 160,000 distinct CDR3 sequences. The CDR3 is 13 residues long. The sequence derives from a human donor with ulcerative colitis or Crohn's disease, or a healthy co-twin of an affected twin (not recorded which). This sequence joins TRBV12-3 or TRBV12-4 and TRBJ2-2; TCRdb proposes TRBD1, but this gene call is untestable without DNA. Source material: blood. The CDR3 loop is CASSPGEIGELFF.